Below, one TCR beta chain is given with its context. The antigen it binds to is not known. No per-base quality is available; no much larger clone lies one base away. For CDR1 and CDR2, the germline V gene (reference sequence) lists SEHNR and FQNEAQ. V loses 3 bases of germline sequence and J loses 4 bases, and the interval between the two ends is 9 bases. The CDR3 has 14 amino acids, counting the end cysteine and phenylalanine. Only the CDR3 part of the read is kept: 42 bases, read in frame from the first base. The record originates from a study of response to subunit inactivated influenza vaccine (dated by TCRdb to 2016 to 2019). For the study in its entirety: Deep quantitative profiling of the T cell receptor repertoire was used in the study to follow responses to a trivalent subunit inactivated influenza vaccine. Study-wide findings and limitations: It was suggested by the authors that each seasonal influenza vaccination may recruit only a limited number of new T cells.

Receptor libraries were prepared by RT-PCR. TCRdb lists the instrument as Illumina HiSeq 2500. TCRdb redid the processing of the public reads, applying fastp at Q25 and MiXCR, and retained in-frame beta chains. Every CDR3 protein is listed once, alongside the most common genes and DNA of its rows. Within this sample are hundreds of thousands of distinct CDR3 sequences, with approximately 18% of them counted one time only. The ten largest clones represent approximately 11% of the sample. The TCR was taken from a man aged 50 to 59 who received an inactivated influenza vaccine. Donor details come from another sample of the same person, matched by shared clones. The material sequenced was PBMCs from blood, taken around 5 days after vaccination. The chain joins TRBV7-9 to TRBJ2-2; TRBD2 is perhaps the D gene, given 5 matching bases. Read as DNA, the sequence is TGTGCCAGCAGCTTTCTCCGGGGCACCGGGGAGCTGTTTTTT. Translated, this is CASSFLRGTGELFF.